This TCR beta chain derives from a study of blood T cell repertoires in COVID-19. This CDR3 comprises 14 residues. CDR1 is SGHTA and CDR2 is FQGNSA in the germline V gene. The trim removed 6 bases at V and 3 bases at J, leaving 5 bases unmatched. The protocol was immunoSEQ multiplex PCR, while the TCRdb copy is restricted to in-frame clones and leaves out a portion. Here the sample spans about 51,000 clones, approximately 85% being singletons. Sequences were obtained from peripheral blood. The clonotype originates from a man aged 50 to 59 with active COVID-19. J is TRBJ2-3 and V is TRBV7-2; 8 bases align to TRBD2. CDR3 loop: CASSTQRGTDTQYF. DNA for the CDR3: TGTGCCAGCAGTACACAGCGGGGGACAGATACGCAGTATTTT.